Following are 26 T cell receptor beta chains from one sample sequenced in a study of molecular identifiers for immune sequencing clone quantification. TCRdb reprocessed the PCR reads with MiXCR, giving one entry per CDR3 protein. The sample has around 480,000 distinct CDR3 sequences, about 25% seen once. Sequences were obtained from naive CD8+ T cells from blood, with Jurkat cell RNA spiked in. Indicated subset: FACS-sorted CD8+CD4-CCR7+CD45RA+ naive T cells. The source of these receptors is a human donor in good health. Some libraries in this study had Jurkat cell RNA spiked in.

The sample holds one count of this clonotype. Since no conserved phenylalanine or tryptophan closes the CDR3, a read error is the likely cause. The rearrangement uses TRBV6-1 and TRBJ2-7; possible D gene TRBD2, 6 bases. Germline assignment: CDR1 MNHNS and CDR2 SASEGT. V lost 4 bases and J lost 4, with 11 bases in between. The CDR3 covers 13 residues. The CDR3 DNA reads as TGTGCCAGCAGTGTGGGGGGAGCGTACGAGCAGTACCTC. It yields the protein CASSVGGAYEQYL.

This clonotype was observed at least ten times. This chain joins TRBV7-9 and TRBJ2-3, with TRBD2 matching 13 bases. The CDR3 consists of 15 residues. V lost 5 bases and J lost 7; bases outside the gene matches: 6. CDR1 and CDR2 (germline): SEHNR, FQNEAQ (reference sequence). The CDR3 loop is CASSLLAGGPYTQYF. The CDR3 DNA reads as TGTGCCAGCAGCCTACTAGCGGGAGGGCCTTATACGCAGTATTTT.

About this clonotype itself: Being one base from a much bigger clone, this may be a read error. The genes are TRBV12-3 or TRBV12-4 and TRBJ2-3; D possibly corresponds to TRBD1 (6 bases). V gave up 4 bases and J gave up 3 bases, with 17 bases separating them. The CDR3 is made up of 16 amino acids. The CDR3, as DNA: TGTGCCAGCAGTTCTCTTGGGACATGGAGGACAGATACGCAGTATTTT. Protein product: CASSSLGTWRTDTQYF.

Worth noting for this clonotype: Given a much more abundant clone one base away, this may be a read error. The chain couples TRBV27 to TRBJ2-3; D tentatively fits TRBD1 or TRBD2 (5 bases each). Trimming took 0 bases from V and 1 from J, leaving 14 bases between them. The CDR3 length is 17 residues. Per germline, CDR1 MNHEY and CDR2 SMNVEV (reference sequence). CDR3 nucleotide sequence: TGTGCCAGCAGTTTATCGCCCCTAGTGGGGGGCACAGATACGCAGTATTTT. This translates into CASSLSPLVGGTDTQYF.

This clonotype was seen a handful of times. The CDR3 coding sequence is TGTGCCAGCAGTCCCCCAAACAGGGACTACGAGCAGTACTTC. This encodes CASSPPNRDYEQYF. The rearrangement links TRBV12-3 or TRBV12-4 to TRBJ2-7; D perhaps matches TRBD1 (6 bases). V was shortened by 5 bases and J by 3 bases, with 14 bases between the two germline ends. CDR3 length equals 14 residues.

This clonotype occurred a few times. Here the CDR3 DNA reads TGTGCCAGCACTTGGGAAAATTCACCCCTCCACTTT. Protein product: CASTWENSPLHF. The chain recombines TRBV28 with TRBJ1-6; D is ambiguous. Germline V gene lookup returns CDR1 MDHEN and CDR2 SYDVKM. V was shortened by 7 bases and J by 7 bases, with 8 bases between the two germline ends. This CDR3 contains 12 residues.

This clonotype was counted many times. The rearrangement links TRBV5-1 to TRBJ1-1; D is unclear. Germline CDR1 reads SGHRS; CDR2 reads YFSETQ. The ends were cut back, 3 bases at V and 0 bases at J, with 9 bases in the middle. The CDR3 extends over 14 amino acids. This CDR3 reads CASSSEIMNTEAFF. The CDR3 DNA follows: TGCGCCAGCAGCTCCGAGATCATGAACACTGAAGCTTTCTTT.

This chain links TRBV4-3 with TRBJ2-7; the D is unclear. There are 15 residues in the CDR3. Germline lookup yields CDR1 LGHNA and CDR2 YSLEER. Trimming cost V 0 bases and J 2 bases, with 11 bases left between them. In DNA, the CDR3 is TGCGCCAGCAGCCAAGAGTGGCGTCCGGCCTACGAGCAGTACTTC. It encodes CASSQEWRPAYEQYF.

This clonotype has only one observation. A read error may be the cause here, since a much bigger clone is one base away. This sequence joins TRBV12-3 or TRBV12-4 and TRBJ1-4; D is possibly TRBD1 (6 bases). The CDR3 runs 15 residues. The chain's CDR3 is CASSPQQGLNEELFF. CDR3 sequence (DNA): TGTGCCAGCAGTCCACAACAGGGACTTAATGAAGAACTGTTTTTT.

This clonotype was found many times. V is TRBV28 and J is TRBJ1-6; TRBD1 might be the D (5 bases). Trimming took off 3 bases at V and 5 bases at J, with 14 bases between the two ends. Germline V gives CDR1 MDHEN, CDR2 SYDVKM. The length of the CDR3 is 16 residues. CDR3 sequence reads: CASSLLGTANNSPLHF. The DNA of the CDR3 is TGTGCCAGCAGTTTGTTAGGGACCGCCAATAATTCACCCCTCCACTTT.

To note about this clonotype: This could be a read error, since a much larger clone is one nucleotide away. CDR3 amino acids: CGATGTEPSGANVLTF. The DNA for the CDR3 is TGCGGCGCGACCGGGACAGAGCCTTCTGGGGCCAACGTCCTGACTTTC. The chain combines TRBV29-1 with TRBJ2-6; 7 bases match TRBD1. The CDR3 has 16 amino acids. Per the germline V gene, CDR1 is SQVTM and CDR2 is ANQGSEA.

On this clonotype: This may arise from a read error, as a much more abundant clone is one base away. The chain is built from TRBV4-2 and TRBJ2-6; 8 positions agree with TRBD1. The J segment lost 3 bases and the V segment lost 1 base, leaving 8 bases of the junction unmatched. CDR1 and CDR2 from the germline V gene are LGHNA and YNFKEQ. The CDR3 contains 18 residues. As DNA, the CDR3 is TGTGCCAGCAGCCAAGTCGCCCAGGGGGCTGATGGGGCCAACGTCCTGACTTTC. It translates to CASSQVAQGADGANVLTF.

The count of this clonotype is one. CDR3 residues: CATKRASGRSEQFF. The CDR3 DNA sequence: TGTGCCACGAAACGGGCTAGCGGGAGAAGTGAGCAGTTCTTC. The chain carries TRBV15 and TRBJ2-1, with 10 bases lining up with TRBD2. Trimming took 9 bases from V and 9 from J; bases not matched to a gene: 11. Germline V CDR1 and CDR2: LNHNV, YYDKDF (reference sequence). The CDR3 consists of 14 residues.

Remarks on this clonotype: One end of the junction is discordant with germline, which a read error may explain. V usage is TRBV5-6 and J usage is TRBJ1-2; TRBD1 might be the D (5 bases). Germline V gene lookup returns CDR1 SGHDT and CDR2 YYEEEE. CDR3 length equals 14 residues. CDR3 nucleotides: TGTGCCAGCAGCTTGCAGGGCCAGTCCTATGACTACACCTTC. This gives the protein CASSLQGQSYDYTF.

This clonotype was seen just once. The genes are TRBV7-2 and TRBJ1-1; weak D call: TRBD1 (5 bases). Germline V gene sequence: CDR1 SGHTA, CDR2 FQGNSA. Trimming took 5 bases from V and 5 from J, leaving 15 bases between them. This CDR3 is built from 14 residues. The CDR3 region is CASSVDGRETEAFF. The CDR3, as DNA: TGTGCCAGCAGCGTAGATGGCAGGGAAACTGAAGCTTTCTTT.

The rearrangement uses TRBV19 and TRBJ1-1; no clear D. The germline V and J ends were trimmed by 3 bases and 4 bases, with 9 bases remaining between them. The length of the CDR3 is 13 residues. In germline, CDR1 is LNHDA, CDR2 SQIVND (reference sequence). The CDR3 loop reads CASSMEGSTEAFF. CDR3 bases: TGTGCCAGTAGTATGGAGGGCAGCACTGAAGCTTTCTTT. The full variable domain, completed using reference TRBV19 and TRBJ1-1, is DGGITQSPKYLFRKEGQNVTLSCEQNLNHDAMYWYRQDPGQGLRLIYYSQIVNDFQKGDIAEGYSVSREKKESFPLTVTSAQKNPTAFYLCASSMEGSTEAFFGQGTRLTVV.

Notes on this clonotype: This may come from a read error, since a much larger clone is one base off. V usage is TRBV6-5 and J usage is TRBJ1-1, with D possibly being TRBD1 (6 bases). The germline CDR1 and CDR2 sequences are MNHEY and SVGAGI. Trimming shortened V by 7 bases and J by 7 bases, and 22 bases separated the two germline ends. This CDR3 has 15 residues. CDR3 sequence: CASTLTSTGGIEAFF. CDR3 DNA sequence: TGTGCCAGCACCTTAACTTCGACAGGAGGGATTGAAGCTTTCTTT.

This clonotype was observed at least ten times. This sequence joins TRBV28 and TRBJ1-5; D uncertain. CDR1 is MDHEN, CDR2 SYDVKM, per germline. The CDR3 loop spans 14 amino acids. V lost 7 bases and J 1 base, leaving 11 bases between the germline ends. As DNA, the CDR3 is TGTGCCAGCAACCTCGACGTCAGCAATCAGCCCCAGCATTTT. This translates into CASNLDVSNQPQHF.

The chain recombines TRBV7-9 with TRBJ2-7; D uncertain. This CDR3 has 13 amino acids. V was cut by 5 bases and J by 0 bases, with 8 bases left in between. In germline, CDR1 is SEHNR, CDR2 FQNEAQ (reference sequence). The CDR3 here is CASSHDNSYEQYF. For the CDR3, the DNA is TGTGCCAGCAGCCATGACAACTCCTACGAGCAGTACTTC.

A few counts support this clonotype. V usage is TRBV7-9 and J usage is TRBJ2-7; the match to TRBD2 covers 7 bases. The CDR3 is 14 amino acids. In germline, CDR1 is SEHNR, CDR2 FQNEAQ (reference sequence). V gave up 4 bases and J gave up 2 bases; unmatched junction bases: 5. The CDR3 region has the DNA TGTGCCAGCAGCTCCCGGGGGGAAGCCTACGAGCAGTACTTC. Its protein product is CASSSRGEAYEQYF.

The sample holds a few counts of this clonotype. The rearrangement links TRBV30 to TRBJ1-2, with unresolved D. CDR3 length equals 14 residues. Trimming removed 1 base from V and 3 bases from J, with 12 bases in between. From germline, CDR1 is GTSNPN and CDR2 SVGIG (reference sequence). The CDR3 is CAWSGTLNHYGYTF. For the CDR3, the DNA is TGTGCCTGGAGTGGTACATTGAACCACTATGGCTACACCTTC.

This clonotype was counted at least ten times. This chain connects TRBV19 to TRBJ1-1, with D maybe TRBD1 (5 bases). This CDR3 is built from 14 residues. V gave up 1 base and J gave up 0 bases, with 6 bases separating them. Germline V gene sequence: CDR1 LNHDA, CDR2 SQIVND (reference sequence). The CDR3: CASSIGGMNTEAFF. As DNA, the CDR3 is TGTGCCAGTAGTATAGGGGGGATGAACACTGAAGCTTTCTTT.

This chain uses TRBV15 with TRBJ1-5, with unresolved D. Trimming took off 3 bases at V and 8 bases at J, with 17 bases between the two ends. The length of the CDR3 is 15 residues. Germline CDR1 LNHNV, CDR2 YYDKDF (reference sequence). CDR3 sequence reads: CATSRGIHNSEPQHF. The CDR3 DNA is TGTGCCACCAGCAGGGGAATTCATAATTCGGAGCCCCAGCATTTT. The variable domain in full, completed from reference TRBV15 and TRBJ1-5, reads DAMVIQNPRYQVTQFGKPVTLSCSQTLNHNVMYWYQQKSSQAPKLLFHYYDKDFNNEADTPDNFQSRRPNTSFCFLDIRSPGLGDTAMYLCATSRGIHNSEPQHFGDGTRLSIL.

There are many counts of this clonotype. The chain uses TRBV4-3 and TRBJ1-5, with D unresolved. The CDR3 loop spans 15 amino acids. V shed 0 bases and J shed 0 bases, with 6 bases lying between them. The germline V gene has CDR1 LGHNA and CDR2 YSLEER. DNA of the CDR3: TGCGCCAGCAGCCAAGACCCCTATAGCAATCAGCCCCAGCATTTT. It translates to CASSQDPYSNQPQHF.

A remark on this clonotype: A read error may explain this, as a much larger clone is one base away. The V and J genes are TRBV4-1 and TRBJ1-1; TRBD1 matches 11 bases. CDR1 MGHRA and CDR2 YSYEKL come from the germline V gene. The CDR3 has 15 amino acids. CDR3 protein: CASSQARTGGTEASF. For the CDR3, the DNA is TGCGCCAGCAGCCAAGCCCGGACAGGGGGCACTGAAGCTTCCTTT.

This chain connects TRBV29-1 to TRBJ2-3; tentative D call: TRBD2 (6 bases). The length of the CDR3 is 15 residues. Germline V CDR1 and CDR2: SQVTM, ANQGSEA. Trimming removed 1 base at V and 5 bases at J, with 16 bases between. Here the CDR3 reads CSVEVNGGTKDTQYF. Written as DNA, the CDR3 is TGCAGCGTTGAAGTTAATGGAGGGACCAAAGATACGCAGTATTTT.